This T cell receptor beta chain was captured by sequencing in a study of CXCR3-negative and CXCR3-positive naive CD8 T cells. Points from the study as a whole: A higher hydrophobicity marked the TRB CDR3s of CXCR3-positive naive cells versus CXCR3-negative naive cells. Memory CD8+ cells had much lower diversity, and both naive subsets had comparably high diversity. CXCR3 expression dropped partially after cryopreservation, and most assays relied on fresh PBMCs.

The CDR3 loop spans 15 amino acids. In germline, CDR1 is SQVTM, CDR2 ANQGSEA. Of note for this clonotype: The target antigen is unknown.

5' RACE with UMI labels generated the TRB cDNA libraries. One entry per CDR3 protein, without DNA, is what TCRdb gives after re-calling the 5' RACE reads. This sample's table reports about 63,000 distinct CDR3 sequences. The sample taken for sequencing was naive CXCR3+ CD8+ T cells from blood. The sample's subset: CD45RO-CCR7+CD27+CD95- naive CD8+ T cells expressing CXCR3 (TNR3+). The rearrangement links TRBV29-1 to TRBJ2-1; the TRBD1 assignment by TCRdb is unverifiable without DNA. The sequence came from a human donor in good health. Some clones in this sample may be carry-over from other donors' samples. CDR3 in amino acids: CSANPPTGDHNEQFF.